This T cell receptor beta chain comes out of a study of T cell repertoires in cytomegalovirus infection. Study-wide context: A matching HLA type, together with CMV infection, was signaled by public TCR beta signatures. Whole-study results and caveats: Summed frequency of public TCR beta families distinguished CMV carriers with the relevant HLA.

In regard to this clonotype: What it binds is not known.

One entry per CDR3 protein, called by TCRdb with MiXCR from the reads. The profile covers about 570,000 distinct CDR3 sequences, with roughly 42% appearing a single time and around 48% taken by the ten largest. Source: cultured PBMCs, taken from culture after CMV antigen stimulation. This sequence originates from a human donor in good health (CMV status not recorded). Some clones in this sample may be carry-over from other donors' samples.

The CDR3 reads CASSLEGQGYQPQHF. The CDR3 nucleotides are TGTGCCAGCAGTTTAGAAGGACAGGGGTATCAGCCCCAGCATTTT. The chain uses TRBV28 and TRBJ1-5, with 9 bases that match TRBD1. Per the germline V gene, CDR1 is MDHEN and CDR2 is SYDVKM. The CDR3 has 15 residues. With V trimmed by 2 bases and J by 5 bases, 4 bases remained unmatched.